This T cell receptor beta chain is from a study of blood T cell repertoires in COVID-19 (dated by TCRdb to between 2020 and 2021). Context from the whole study: Samples covering the acute and convalescent phases of COVID-19 were provided by collaborators in the United States, Italy and Spain. The prospective study material was composed of cDNA or gDNA derived from T cells, B-cell-depleted T cells, or PBMCs. The dataset comprised deeply sampled blood TCRbeta repertoires from subjects exposed to, actively infected with, or recovered from COVID-19. A freely available public database, intended as a resource for researchers studying the immune response to SARS-CoV-2, is where the repertoires were released. Samples came from the ongoing ImmuneRACE study (first 160 participants) plus 1,254 subjects from 6 global collaborators. Nearly every sample came with metadata listing a de-identified subject ID, COVID-19 status, age in years and sex. Where available, HLA class I and class II types were taken from metadata supplied by the sample provider and were not determined by assay-based typing.

A remark on this clone: The antigen it recognizes is unknown. No base quality information exists; no much larger clone differs at one position.

The V and J ends are trimmed by 1 base and 4 bases, leaving 8 bases between them. The germline V gene supplies CDR1 KGHSH and CDR2 LQKENI. From cysteine to phenylalanine, the CDR3 is 14 amino acids long. CDR3 DNA only is kept here, 42 bases in frame from base 1. The paper's findings and limits, for the study overall: How much clinical and demographic metadata was included differed by source and by participant, and the metadata was provided uncurated.

TCRbeta CDR3 regions were amplified from genomic DNA by means of the immunoSEQ Assay, a bias-controlled multiplex PCR. For the original study's pipeline: Within the assay, amplification of reference gene primers was used to estimate how many nucleated cells each sample contained. To quantify the absolute abundance of each unique TCRbeta CDR3 rearrangement, sequence reads were collapsed and filtered. For each sample, productive Simpson clonality was calculated by taking the square root of Simpson's diversity index across productive rearrangements. Sourced from immuneACCESS, this table was stored by TCRdb with only in-frame sequences that have V and J called. A share of the clones is absent; for the studies checked, an unresolved V gene accounts for under half, and the remainder has no known explanation. V and J calls and clone size are as listed in that table; D and trimming were resolved from the DNA. This sample has 110,000 to 150,000 clones in its table, and 86% of those were observed once. The leading ten clones occupy less than 4.5% of the sample.

In the prospective study, participants were roughly 18 to 100 years old, resided in 24 geographic areas of the United States, and were enrolled through a virtual design. To assign participants to cohorts, the prospective study relied on clinical history that participants themselves reported in a screening survey and a study questionnaire. ImmuneRACE Cohort 3 recovered participants were defined by two consecutive negative NP/OP PCR tests, healthcare professional clearance, or symptom resolution. In the prospective study, whole blood, serum and a nasopharyngeal or oropharyngeal swab were collected from each participant by mobile phlebotomists. Over a 2-month period, participants in the prospective study had the option of providing additional blood draws and questionnaires. Before DNA extraction, prospective study blood samples were shipped either frozen or at room temperature.

This receptor was taken from a man in his fifties who had recovered from COVID-19. This sequence uses TRBV18 and TRBJ2-1; a weak D assignment points to TRBD2 (5 bases agree). Specimen: PBMCs or T cells enriched from blood (not recorded which). In nucleotide form, the sequence is TGTGCCAGCTCACCACAGACGGGGTACAATGAGCAGTTCTTC. Translation gives CASSPQTGYNEQFF. Where the CDR3 stops, the reference TRBV18 and TRBJ2-1 genes take over; the full variable domain is NAGVMQNPRHLVRRRGQEARLRCSPMKGHSHVYWYRQLPEEGLKFMVYLQKENIIDESGMPKERFSAEFPKEGPSILRIQQVVRGDSAAYFCASSPQTGYNEQFFGPGTRLTVL.